These 26 T cell receptor beta chains were sequenced from one sample in a study of blood T cell repertoires in COVID-19. Clones were read by immunoSEQ multiplex PCR, and TCRdb kept only the in-frame ones, dropping some. This sample yields roughly 220,000 clones, of which 80% to 90% are seen a single time; around 7.2% belongs to the top ten. Specimen: peripheral blood. These receptors were obtained from a woman older than 75 with COVID-19, enrolled during active disease.

CDR3 sequence reads: CASSSGTSGGRVQYF. In nucleotides, the CDR3 is TGTGCCAGCAGTTCGGGGACTAGCGGGGGACGGGTGCAGTATTTT. The J gene is TRBJ2-3, the V gene TRBV27, with 14 bases aligning to TRBD2. The germline V gene encodes CDR1 MNHEY and CDR2 SMNVEV (reference sequence). Trimming cost V 4 bases and J 11 bases; bases outside gene matches: 8. CDR3 size: 15 residues.

The genes are TRBV18 and TRBJ1-5, with D maybe TRBD1 (5 bases). This CDR3 comprises 13 residues. In germline, CDR1 is KGHSH, CDR2 LQKENI. V was pared by 0 bases and J by 7 bases, with 7 bases between. In DNA, the CDR3 is TGTGCCAGCTCACCACCGGAGGGGCAGCCCCAGCATTTT. Translation: CASSPPEGQPQHF.

The chain has TRBV28 and TRBJ2-7, with D tentatively TRBD1 (5 bases). In germline, CDR1 is MDHEN, CDR2 SYDVKM. Trimming left V 5 bases short and J 3 bases short, with 11 bases between. The length of the CDR3 is 13 residues. CDR3 nucleotides: TGTGCCAGCAGTAGGGGCCCGAACTACGAGCAGTACTTC. This sequence encodes CASSRGPNYEQYF.

The chain is built from TRBV11-3 and TRBJ2-2, with D possibly TRBD2 on 5 matching bases. Germline-derived CDR1 and CDR2 are SGHNT and YENEEA. The CDR3 length is 16 residues. V lost 3 bases to trimming and J lost 6 bases, with 17 bases between them. For the CDR3, the DNA is TGTGCCAGCAGCTTCTCGACGGGGATATTCCCCGGGGAGCTGTTTTTT. Encoded protein: CASSFSTGIFPGELFF.

The chain links TRBV11-2 to TRBJ1-1, with D uncertain. Germline CDR1 reads SGHAT; CDR2 reads FQNNGV. This CDR3 is 12 amino acids long. V was trimmed by 5 bases and J by 11 bases, leaving 15 bases between them. The CDR3 bases are TGTGCCAGCAGCCTAGTGTCGAGCGTGGCTTTCTTT. Protein sequence: CASSLVSSVAFF.

V usage is TRBV5-8 and J usage is TRBJ2-3; D is perhaps TRBD1 (6 bases). V was cut by 4 bases and J by 4 bases, with 16 bases left in between. Germline CDR1 is SGHTS and CDR2 is YDEGEE. The CDR3 runs to 15 residues. CDR3 region: CASSVTGLGSDTQYF. The DNA for the CDR3 is TGTGCCAGCAGCGTAACAGGGCTCGGTTCAGATACGCAGTATTTT.

J is TRBJ1-3 and V is TRBV4-1; no clear D. The germline V and J ends were trimmed by 0 bases and 2 bases, with 11 bases remaining between them. This CDR3 is 16 amino acids long. Germline CDR1 is MGHRA and CDR2 is YSYEKL. CDR3 DNA: TGCGCCAGCAGCCAAGATAGGTACCAGGCTGGAAACACCATATATTTT. Protein: CASSQDRYQAGNTIYF.

The chain links TRBV6-2 or TRBV6-3 to TRBJ2-1, with D hard to call. Trimming took 0 bases from V and 7 from J, leaving 7 bases between them. CDR1 MNHEY and CDR2 SVGEGT come from the germline V gene. This CDR3 region has 13 residues. The CDR3 reads CASSYSWANEQFF. The CDR3 DNA reads as TGTGCCAGCAGTTACTCATGGGCTAATGAGCAGTTCTTC.

This clone was picked up a small number of times. V gene TRBV12-3 or TRBV12-4 combines with J gene TRBJ1-3; D remains unclear. CDR3 length equals 13 residues. Trimming removed 3 bases from V and 5 bases from J, with 8 bases in between. CDR3 DNA: TGTGCCAGCAGTTTTAGCGCCCGAAACACCATATATTTT. Translating it yields CASSFSARNTIYF.

The V gene is TRBV5-6, the J gene TRBJ1-1, with 7 bases that match TRBD1. CDR1 SGHDT and CDR2 YYEEEE come from the germline V gene. The CDR3 spans 14 residues. J was trimmed by 4 bases and V by 1 base; bases with no gene match: 4. The CDR3 DNA reads as TGTGCCAGCAGCTTGAGGGGGCGAATCACTGAAGCTTTCTTT. Its translation is CASSLRGRITEAFF.

J is TRBJ1-2 and V is TRBV29-1; D gene ambiguous. Deletions cut 4 bases from V and 4 bases from J, with 13 bases between. The CDR3 runs 13 residues. Germline CDR1 reads SQVTM; CDR2 reads ANQGSEA. This CDR3 is CSVARGSGYGYTF. CDR3 DNA sequence: TGCAGCGTTGCCCGGGGAAGCGGCTATGGCTACACCTTC.

This clone showed up just once. V and J are TRBV4-3 and TRBJ1-1; D ambiguous. The CDR3 has 14 residues. The germline CDR1 and CDR2 sequences are LGHNA and YSLEER. Trimming removed 1 base from V and 1 base from J, with 7 bases in between. The CDR3: CASSQGAKNTEAFF. For the CDR3, the DNA is TGCGCCAGCAGCCAAGGAGCGAAGAACACTGAAGCTTTCTTT.

This chain's CDR3 is CASSSPGYNEQFF. CDR3 DNA: TGCGCCAGCAGCTCCCCGGGATACAATGAGCAGTTCTTC. V and J are TRBV5-1 and TRBJ2-1; tentatively, D is TRBD2 (5 bases). CDR3 length: 13 amino acids. CDR1 is SGHRS and CDR2 is YFSETQ in the germline V gene. The V end was cut by 3 bases, the J end by 4 bases, with 8 bases between.

This clone was seen once. V gene TRBV13 combines with J gene TRBJ2-5; 12 positions match TRBD2. The germline V gene has CDR1 PRHDT and CDR2 FYEKMQ (reference sequence). The CDR3 has 17 amino acids. Trimming took 5 bases from V and 4 from J; bases not matched to a gene: 11. DNA for the CDR3: TGTGCCAGCAGCCCTCGGACTAGCGGGACGGGTGGAGAGACCCAGTACTTC. Protein: CASSPRTSGTGGETQYF.

The chain links TRBV19 to TRBJ1-5, with D possibly being TRBD1 (6 bases). Germline CDR1 reads LNHDA; CDR2 reads SQIVND (reference sequence). There are 17 residues in the CDR3. V was shortened by 3 bases and J by 1 base, with 16 bases between the two germline ends. The CDR3 protein is CASSIGAGAESNQPQHF. As DNA, the CDR3 is TGTGCCAGTAGTATCGGGGCGGGGGCAGAGAGCAATCAGCCCCAGCATTTT.

This chain links TRBV5-1 with TRBJ2-1; TRBD2 matches 8 bases. Losses at the gene ends were 0 bases for V and 3 bases for J; bases not matched to a gene: 2. The CDR3 runs to 15 residues. CDR1 and CDR2 from the germline V gene are SGHRS and YFSETQ. The CDR3 nucleotides are TGCGCCAGCAGCTTGGAAGGGACTAGCTACAATGAGCAGTTCTTC. As protein: CASSLEGTSYNEQFF.

The chain joins TRBV30 to TRBJ1-1, with 9 bases aligning to TRBD1. V lost 5 bases, J lost 1 base, and 2 bases stayed unmatched. Germline CDR1 GTSNPN, CDR2 SVGIG (reference sequence). The CDR3 is 13 amino acids. The CDR3 DNA is TGTGCCTGGGGGACAGGGAAGAACACTGAAGCTTTCTTT. Its translation is CAWGTGKNTEAFF.

This clone was recorded only once. The CDR3 loop reads CASSLASYNEQFF. The CDR3 DNA sequence: TGTGCCAGCAGTTTGGCCAGCTACAATGAGCAGTTCTTC. The J gene is TRBJ2-1, the V gene TRBV6-6; no firm D call. This CDR3 is built from 13 residues. Trimming took 4 bases from V and 3 from J, leaving 7 bases between them. The germline V gene has CDR1 MNHNY and CDR2 SVGAGI (reference sequence).

The J gene is TRBJ2-7, the V gene TRBV4-1, with D tentatively TRBD2 (6 bases). The CDR3 has 16 amino acids. CDR1 MGHRA and CDR2 YSYEKL come from the germline V gene. Trimming stripped 0 bases from V and 3 bases from J, with 15 bases between. In DNA form, the CDR3 reads TGCGCCAGCAGCCAAGAGTATGGTCTAGCGAACTACGAGCAGTACTTC. As protein: CASSQEYGLANYEQYF.

The CDR3, as DNA: TGCGCCAGCAGGCACAGGGGGCGCCGGGTTTCTCAGCCCCAGCATTTT. It is translated as CASRHRGRRVSQPQHF. The V gene is TRBV23-1, the J gene TRBJ1-5, with 9 bases aligning to TRBD1. TRBV23-1 is placed among ORFs of uncertain function. The CDR3 covers 16 residues. The ends lost 6 bases at V and 6 bases at J; junction bases unmatched: 12.

The chain links TRBV3-1 (or the pseudogene TRBV3-2) to TRBJ2-3; possibly TRBD1 for D (6 bases). The CDR3 consists of 17 residues. Trimming took 4 bases from V and 4 from J, leaving 21 bases between them. CDR1 is LGHDT, CDR2 YNNKEL, per germline (reference sequence). CDR3 loop: CASSPHAPGRGADTQYF. In DNA form, the CDR3 reads TGTGCCAGCAGCCCACACGCCCCAGGCAGGGGCGCAGATACGCAGTATTTT.

The gene calls are TRBV13 and TRBJ2-7; D perhaps matches TRBD2 (5 bases). This CDR3 has 14 amino acids. Looked up from germline, CDR1 is PRHDT and CDR2 is FYEKMQ (reference sequence). Trimming removed 0 bases at V and 6 bases at J, with 12 bases between. In DNA, the CDR3 is TGTGCCAGCAGCTTAGGACAGAACGGGGTCGAGCAGTACTTC. The encoded protein is CASSLGQNGVEQYF.

This chain connects TRBV5-8 to TRBJ1-5; D remains ambiguous. Germline V gene data show CDR1 as SGHTS and CDR2 as YDEGEE. V was cut by 0 bases and J by 11 bases, with 15 bases left in between. The CDR3 is 14 residues long. The CDR3 spells CASSLDVVLRTQHF. CDR3 DNA: TGTGCCAGCAGCTTGGACGTGGTTTTGAGGACCCAGCATTTT. Filled out from reference TRBV5-8 and TRBJ1-5, the complete variable domain reads EAGVTQSPTHLIKTRGQQATLRCSPISGHTSVYWYQQALGLGLQFLLWYDEGEERNRGNFPPRFSGRQFPNYSSELNVNALELEDSALYLCASSLDVVLRTQHFGDGTRLSIL.

This chain uses TRBV5-8 with TRBJ2-1, with TRBD2 matching 8 bases. Germline V gene lookup returns CDR1 SGHTS and CDR2 YDEGEE. The junction had 5 bases not matched to a gene; V was cut back by 2 bases and J by 1 base. This CDR3 comprises 16 residues. CDR3 protein: CASSFLGTSSYNEQFF. The CDR3 DNA reads TGTGCCAGCAGCTTCTTGGGGACTAGTTCCTACAATGAGCAGTTCTTC.

This rearrangement joins TRBV6-5 to TRBJ1-6, with TRBD1 as a possible D gene (6 bases). Germline CDR1 reads MNHEY; CDR2 reads SVGAGI. V was pared by 6 bases and J by 7 bases, with 13 bases between. CDR3 length: 14 residues. The CDR3 region is CASRTGGGNSPLHF. The CDR3 bases are TGTGCCAGCAGGACAGGTGGAGGAAATTCACCCCTCCACTTT.

This chain connects TRBV24-1 to TRBJ2-7; maybe TRBD1 (6 bases). V was pared by 3 bases and J by 11 bases, with 13 bases between. CDR3 length equals 12 residues. CDR1 and CDR2 from the germline V gene are KGHDR and SFDVKD. This chain's CDR3 is CATSDPYGDKYF. As DNA, the CDR3 is TGTGCCACCAGTGATCCCTACGGGGACAAGTACTTC.